One and the same sample provided the 13 T cell receptor beta chains below, sequenced in a study of CD8 T cells in Susac syndrome. RNA in amounts of roughly 0.5 to 1 ug was reverse transcribed with random hexamers. Each CDR3 protein is one row after TCRdb ran MiXCR on the immunoSEQ multiplex PCR reads. The sample has tens of thousands of distinct CDR3 sequences, roughly 94% seen once. The sequencing input was CD4+ T cells from PBMCs. Receptors originate from a human donor with Susac syndrome.

The CDR3 coding sequence is TGCAGTGCTTATCGGGGGCCCTCCTACAATGAGCAGTTCTTC. It encodes CSAYRGPSYNEQFF. The chain has TRBV20-1 and TRBJ2-1; the D call may be TRBD1 or TRBD2 (6 bases each). Trimming pared 5 bases from V and 0 bases from J, leaving 11 bases between. The CDR3 is made up of 14 amino acids. Germline V gene lookup returns CDR1 DFQATT and CDR2 SNEGSKA (reference sequence).

V gene TRBV30 combines with J gene TRBJ2-5; 8 nucleotides line up with TRBD2. Germline trimming cut 0 bases from V and 1 base from J; bases unmatched to any gene: 7. The CDR3 is 16 residues long. Germline V gives CDR1 GTSNPN, CDR2 SVGIG (reference sequence). CDR3 nucleotide sequence: TGTGCCTGGAGTGTCGGGCTAGCGGGCCTCCAAGAGACCCAGTACTTC. Translation: CAWSVGLAGLQETQYF.

The chain employs TRBV4-1 and TRBJ1-1; tentative D call: TRBD1 (5 bases). The V end lost 4 bases, the J end lost 5 bases, and 17 bases lay between the germline ends. Germline CDR1 and CDR2: MGHRA and YSYEKL. The CDR3 has 15 residues. The CDR3 loop reads CASSLTGAGGTEAFF. The DNA for the CDR3 is TGCGCCAGCAGCCTAACCGGTGCGGGGGGGACTGAAGCTTTCTTT.

The chain couples TRBV6-5 to TRBJ1-4; D not certain. The CDR3 runs to 14 residues. Germline V gene sequence: CDR1 MNHEY, CDR2 SVGAGI. The germline V and J ends were trimmed by 6 bases and 8 bases, with 16 bases remaining between them. The CDR3 DNA sequence: TGTGCCAGCAGGAGAGGGCAGCTGATCGAAAAACTGTTTTTT. This encodes CASRRGQLIEKLFF.

The CDR3 loop reads CASSRLGQGIGYTF. The CDR3 DNA sequence: TGTGCCAGCAGCCGCCTGGGACAGGGTATCGGCTACACCTTC. The V gene is TRBV7-9, the J gene TRBJ1-2; 9 bases align to TRBD1. Trimming cost V 5 bases and J 8 bases; bases outside gene matches: 9. CDR1 SEHNR and CDR2 FQNEAQ come from the germline V gene (reference sequence). The CDR3 runs to 14 residues.

V gene TRBV30 combines with J gene TRBJ2-2, with TRBD1 identical over 8 bases. CDR1 is GTSNPN, CDR2 SVGIG, per germline (reference sequence). CDR3 length equals 15 residues. The V and J ends lost 2 bases and 2 bases, in that order; junction bases with no gene match: 4. The CDR3 loop is CAWSRQGHNTGELFF. The CDR3 region has the DNA TGTGCCTGGAGTCGACAGGGGCACAACACCGGGGAGCTGTTTTTT.

This chain uses TRBV5-1 with TRBJ2-2; 7 nucleotides agree with TRBD2. The CDR3 covers 15 residues. V shed 7 bases and J 5 bases; nucleotides not matched to a gene: 11. Germline V lookup: CDR1 SGHRS, CDR2 YFSETQ. The DNA of the CDR3 is TGCGCCAGCGGGGGTCTAGCGGATAATACCGGGGAGCTGTTTTTT. It yields the protein CASGGLADNTGELFF.

This chain uses TRBV12-3 or TRBV12-4 with TRBJ2-7, with D tentatively TRBD1 or TRBD2 (5 bases each). The V end lost 6 bases, the J end lost 5 bases, and 17 bases lay between the germline ends. The CDR3 length is 14 residues. The DNA of the CDR3 is TGTGCCAGCAGGTCGGTCGGGGCCCTCCACGAGCAGTACTTC. It yields the protein CASRSVGALHEQYF.

A few counts support this clonotype. V is TRBV12-3 or TRBV12-4 and J is TRBJ2-7; D gene unclear. The CDR3 consists of 14 residues. The V and J ends lost 2 bases and 1 base respectively, with 9 bases between them. CDR3 DNA sequence: TGTGCCAGCAGTTTACGTCGCAGTTCCTACGAGCAGTACTTC. Its protein product is CASSLRRSSYEQYF.

V usage is TRBV27 and J usage is TRBJ2-1; D tentatively reads TRBD1 or TRBD2 (5 bases each). The CDR3 length is 12 residues. Germline CDR1 and CDR2: MNHEY and SMNVEV (reference sequence). The V and J ends lost 8 bases and 3 bases respectively, with 8 bases between them. The CDR3 region has the DNA TGTGCCAGCGGGACCAACTACAATGAGCAGTTCTTC. Its translation: CASGTNYNEQFF.

The V gene is TRBV24-1, the J gene TRBJ2-3, with a weak D call TRBD2 (5 bases). V was clipped by 7 bases and J by 1 base, with 8 bases between them. CDR1 and CDR2 (germline): KGHDR, SFDVKD. The length of the CDR3 is 13 residues. CDR3 amino acids: CATRRTGTDTQYF. The CDR3 DNA reads TGTGCCACCAGAAGGACTGGCACAGATACGCAGTATTTT.

The V gene is TRBV9, the J gene TRBJ2-5, with 9 bases that match TRBD1. CDR3 length equals 15 residues. Germline CDR1 SGDLS, CDR2 YYNGEE. Trimming took 2 bases from V and 4 from J; bases not matched to a gene: 6. The chain's CDR3 is CASSVQGQGVETQYF. CDR3 nucleotides: TGTGCCAGCAGCGTTCAGGGACAGGGAGTAGAGACCCAGTACTTC.

J is TRBJ2-2 and V is TRBV5-4; D remains ambiguous. Germline V CDR1 and CDR2: SGHNT, YYREEE (reference sequence). The CDR3 consists of 14 residues. V lost 1 base and J 3 bases, leaving 7 bases between the germline ends. This chain's CDR3 is CASSLTAYTGELFF. The CDR3 coding sequence is TGTGCCAGCAGCTTGACAGCTTACACCGGGGAGCTGTTTTTT.